These 14 T cell receptor beta chains came from one sample sequenced in a study of T cells in Graves' hyperthyroidism and ophthalmopathy. Using RNA transcripts as the source, TCR beta CDR3 regions were amplified. Carried out on the TCR CDR3, a first-round RT-PCR used the HTBI primer set. MiXCR, run by TCRdb on the multiplex PCR reads, gives a single entry per CDR3 protein. The data hold approximately 530,000 distinct CDR3 sequences, with 15% to 20% observed a single time. Sequencing was performed on blood. These receptors all stem from a man in his forties or fifties with Graves' ophthalmopathy.

This clonotype was picked up many times. This rearrangement joins TRBV10-3 to TRBJ2-2; 10 bases agree with TRBD2. This CDR3 contains 18 residues. Germline CDR1 reads ENHRY; CDR2 reads SYGVKD. V trimming: 4 bases; J trimming: 0 bases; junction bases outside the gene matches: 8. Here the CDR3 reads CAISGEIAGGSNTGELFF. DNA for the CDR3: TGTGCCATCAGTGGGGAAATAGCGGGGGGCTCGAACACCGGGGAGCTGTTTTTT.

The chain links TRBV24-1 to TRBJ2-1; D tentatively reads TRBD1 or TRBD2 (8 bases each). V lost 3 bases and J lost 12, with 23 bases in between. Germline-derived CDR1 and CDR2 are KGHDR and SFDVKD. This CDR3 comprises 16 residues. The CDR3 DNA is TGTGCCACCAGTGATCGAGGACAGGGCCGAGCGGGAGCGCAGTTCTTC. It translates to CATSDRGQGRAGAQFF.

This clonotype was seen a handful of times. The chain employs TRBV24-1 and TRBJ2-7; D not certain. The CDR3 is made up of 11 amino acids. The V gene lost 7 bases and the J gene lost 4 bases, with 7 bases spanning the gap. Germline V gives CDR1 KGHDR, CDR2 SFDVKD. CDR3 protein: CATSESYEQYF. The CDR3 DNA reads as TGTGCCACCAGCGAAAGTTACGAGCAGTACTTC.

The CDR3 DNA follows: TGTGCCAGTAGTATAGTCATTACAGCCCATGAGCAGTTCTTC. Translating it yields CASSIVITAHEQFF. The J gene is TRBJ2-1, the V gene TRBV19, with D hard to call. Trimming shortened V by 1 base and J by 8 bases, and 12 bases separated the two germline ends. The germline V gene has CDR1 LNHDA and CDR2 SQIVND (reference sequence). The CDR3 runs 14 residues.

On this clonotype: A much bigger clone sits one base away, suggesting this may be a read error. V and J are TRBV7-8 and TRBJ1-5; tentative D call: TRBD1 (5 bases). Trimming shortened V by 5 bases and J by 2 bases, and 16 bases separated the two germline ends. The CDR3 length is 16 residues. Looked up from germline, CDR1 is SGHVS and CDR2 is FQNEAQ. CDR3 sequence (DNA): TGTGCCAGCAGCAGTAGGGACGGTTATGGCAATCAGCCCCAGCATTTT. Translating gives CASSSRDGYGNQPQHF.

This clonotype has just a few counts. V and J are TRBV4-3 and TRBJ1-1; D is possibly TRBD1 (5 bases). CDR1 LGHNA and CDR2 YSLEER come from the germline V gene. The CDR3 consists of 14 residues. Trimming pared 0 bases from V and 8 bases from J, leaving 13 bases between. The CDR3 DNA is TGCGCCAGCAGCCAAGATTGGGGGATAGGAGAAGCTTTCTTT. This encodes CASSQDWGIGEAFF.

Concerning this clonotype: It is unclear where the CDR3 begins or ends on the DNA, so no DNA is shown, and the CDR3 is as TCRdb lists it. This chain joins TRBV7-9 and TRBJ1-1. Germline lookup yields CDR1 SEHNR and CDR2 FQNEAQ (reference sequence). The CDR3 sequence runs 13 residues, both termini included. CDR3 sequence: CASSFSLDTEAFF.

For the CDR3, the DNA is TGCGCCAGCAGCCAAGGGGCAGCCGAAAAACTGTTTTTT. The encoded protein is CASSQGAAEKLFF. The chain couples TRBV4-3 to TRBJ1-4; no definite D call. Germline values: CDR1 LGHNA, CDR2 YSLEER. CDR3 length: 13 residues. The germline V and J ends were trimmed by 1 base and 8 bases, with 8 bases remaining between them.

This clonotype was picked up many times. The CDR3 reads CASSPAHTSAGQGWIKLFF. CDR3 nucleotide sequence: TGTGCCAGCAGCCCCGCCCATACCTCGGCGGGACAGGGGTGGATAAAACTGTTTTTT. The chain is built from TRBV3-1 and TRBJ1-4; 10 nucleotides line up with TRBD1. Trimming took 4 bases from V and 10 from J; bases not matched to a gene: 21. The germline CDR1 and CDR2 sequences are LGHDT and YNNKEL (reference sequence). The CDR3 contains 19 residues.

Ten or more counts support this clonotype. The rearrangement uses TRBV2 and TRBJ2-7, with TRBD2 matching 7 bases. Trimming cost V 3 bases and J 0 bases; bases outside gene matches: 5. The CDR3 sequence is 15 residues long. The germline V gene has CDR1 SNHLY and CDR2 FYNNEI. The CDR3 DNA is TGTGCCAGCAGTGATTGGGGGGGATACTCCTACGAGCAGTACTTC. Protein sequence: CASSDWGGYSYEQYF.

This clonotype appeared many times. The chain combines TRBV7-6 with TRBJ2-1; D not certain. Germline CDR1 is SGHVS and CDR2 is FNYEAQ. CDR3 size: 18 residues. V lost 2 bases and J lost 0, with 17 bases in between. The CDR3 DNA is TGTGCCAGCAGCTTAATGGGGAAGACGTGGAGCTCCTACAATGAGCAGTTCTTC. Its translation: CASSLMGKTWSSYNEQFF.

This clonotype was detected many times. The chain combines TRBV28 with TRBJ2-7; no firm D call. The CDR3 covers 13 residues. The germline CDR1 and CDR2 sequences are MDHEN and SYDVKM. V shed 2 bases and J shed 4 bases, with 9 bases lying between them. The CDR3 coding sequence is TGTGCCAGCAGTTTACCCCCCAATTACGAGCAGTACTTC. It codes for CASSLPPNYEQYF.

The chain is built from TRBV20-1 and TRBJ1-3; D not resolved. The CDR3 runs to 12 residues. The germline V gene has CDR1 DFQATT and CDR2 SNEGSKA (reference sequence). V dropped 3 bases and J dropped 4 bases, with 7 bases sitting between them. The CDR3 DNA follows: TGCAGTGCTAGCTCAGCGGGAAACACCATATATTTT. As protein: CSASSAGNTIYF.

This clonotype was recorded a few times. This chain connects TRBV5-1 to TRBJ2-1, with 7 positions matching TRBD1. The CDR3 runs to 15 residues. Germline loops: CDR1 SGHRS, CDR2 YFSETQ. With 3 bases clipped from V and 8 bases from J, the junction kept 11 bases outside the gene matches. This CDR3 reads CASSSQGSLQYEQFF. CDR3 bases: TGCGCCAGCAGCTCACAGGGGTCCCTCCAATATGAGCAGTTCTTC.